The clone carrying this T cell receptor (beta chain) was detected only a few times. Its antigen is still unknown. When the RNA was reverse transcribed, random hexamers were used with an input of 0.5 to 1 ug. TCR beta CDR3 was amplified by immunoSEQ covering 54 Vbeta and 13 Jbeta. TCRdb re-called the immunoSEQ multiplex PCR reads through MiXCR, storing one row per CDR3 protein. Among some 100,000 distinct CDR3 sequences listed, more than 85% were seen once. This specimen comes from a study of CD8 T cells in Susac syndrome. Sequencing targeted TCR beta in T cells from blood (CD8+ and CD4+). TEMRA cells were enriched by FACS, and CD4+ and CD8+ T cells were negatively isolated. Study-wide findings and caveats: The authors acknowledged that their TCR sequencing and HLA analysis involved a relatively small number of individuals.

The CDR3 is 15 residues long. Germline V gives CDR1 MGHRA, CDR2 YSYEKL. After removal of 1 base from V and 2 bases from J, the junction contained 4 bases not matched to a gene. The sequence came from a human donor with multiple sclerosis. The sample consisted of CD4+ T cells from PBMCs. The chain is built from TRBV4-1 and TRBJ2-7; 8 bases line up with TRBD1. In nucleotides, the CDR3 is TGCGCCAGCAGCCAAGTCTGGGACAGGACCTACGAGCAGTACTTC. Protein product: CASSQVWDRTYEQYF.